This record concerns one T cell receptor beta chain sequence. This sample stems from a study of OX40 agonist ivuxolimab in advanced cancers. Study background: Eligibility rules accepted prior anti-PD-1, anti-PD-L1 or anti-CTLA-4 therapy, and around 38% had some.

TCRdb's copy holds only in-frame clones and misses some; the assay was immunoSEQ multiplex PCR. Among some 30,000 clones, 84% were seen once, and the ten largest hold about a quarter. The sampling schedule covered blood at baseline, cycle 4 day 1, and cycle 7 day 1. The V gene end was trimmed by 7 bases and the J gene end by 7 bases; junction bases not matched to a gene: 4. CDR3 length equals 12 residues. The germline gives CDR1 SQVTM, CDR2 ANQGSEA. This rearrangement joins TRBV29-1 to TRBJ2-1; 10 bases fit TRBD2. Sequenced material: CD4+ or CD8+ T cells sorted from blood, taken in a trial of the OX40 agonist ivuxolimab. The sequence derives from an adult with an advanced solid tumor such as melanoma, head and neck, liver or kidney cancer. In nucleotides, the CDR3 is TGCAGCGCATCGACTAGCGGGAATGAGCAGTTCTTC. Translating gives CSASTSGNEQFF.